A single sample gave rise to the 19 T cell receptor beta chains below, sequenced in a study of blood T cells in healthy people across ages. The second PCR ran 7 to 11 cycles with a sample-barcoded 5' primer and J-beta primers. TCRdb ran MiXCR on the 5' RACE reads and lists one entry per CDR3 protein. The table has around 650,000 distinct CDR3 sequences, about 34% seen once. The sequencing input was blood. The receptors were sampled from a woman older than 75 in good health.

This clonotype was recorded at least ten times. The chain combines TRBV7-2 with TRBJ1-4; possibly TRBD1 for D (5 bases). Germline V CDR1 and CDR2: SGHTA, FQGNSA. Between the trimmed V and J ends, which lost 3 bases and 5 bases, there was a span of 13 bases. This CDR3 contains 15 residues. The CDR3 loop is CASSFFGGENEKLFF. CDR3 DNA sequence: TGTGCCAGCAGCTTTTTCGGGGGGGAGAATGAAAAACTGTTTTTT. Full variable domain (rest looked up from reference TRBV7-2 and TRBJ1-4): GAGVSQSPSNKVTEKGKDVELRCDPISGHTALYWYRQSLGQGLEFLIYFQGNSAPDKSGLPSDRFSAERTGGSVSTLTIQRTQQEDSAVYLCASSFFGGENEKLFFGSGTQLSVL.

The table lists this clonotype with a few counts. The chain has TRBV7-6 and TRBJ1-5; D may be TRBD1 (6 bases). Per the germline V gene, CDR1 is SGHVS and CDR2 is FNYEAQ. The CDR3 contains 14 residues. Trimming took 5 bases from V and 5 from J, leaving 13 bases between them. CDR3 sequence reads: CASSADRSDQPQHF. The DNA of the CDR3 is TGTGCCAGCAGCGCAGACAGGAGCGATCAGCCCCAGCATTTT.

The genes are TRBV7-2 and TRBJ1-5; tentatively, D is TRBD1 (6 bases). This CDR3 comprises 15 residues. V lost 5 bases and J lost 4, with 15 bases in between. CDR1 and CDR2 from the germline V gene are SGHTA and FQGNSA. This chain's CDR3 is CASSPQDSVNQPQHF. Written as DNA, the CDR3 is TGTGCCAGCAGCCCCCAGGACAGCGTTAATCAGCCCCAGCATTTT.

The chain has TRBV7-2 and TRBJ2-1; D not resolved. This CDR3 is built from 15 residues. Per germline, CDR1 SGHTA and CDR2 FQGNSA. The germline V and J ends were trimmed by 5 bases and 2 bases, with 13 bases remaining between them. CDR3 in amino acids: CASSAPLPPYNEQFF. The CDR3, as DNA: TGTGCCAGCAGCGCTCCTCTACCTCCCTACAATGAGCAGTTCTTC.

About this clonotype: Given a much more abundant clone one base away, this may be a read error. The chain carries TRBV20-1 and TRBJ2-3; 9 nucleotides match TRBD2. Unmatched junction bases numbered 7, after V lost 1 base and J lost 5 bases. Germline lookup yields CDR1 DFQATT and CDR2 SNEGSKA (reference sequence). CDR3 length: 15 residues. The CDR3 reads CSARGRAGGGDTQYF. Written as DNA, the CDR3 is TGCAGTGCTAGAGGGCGAGCGGGGGGTGGAGATACGCAGTATTTT.

At least ten counts were recorded for this clonotype. The genes are TRBV7-2 and TRBJ2-5; D possibly corresponds to TRBD2 (5 bases). The length of the CDR3 is 15 residues. V lost 5 bases, J lost 2 bases, and 15 bases lay in between. CDR1 is SGHTA, CDR2 FQGNSA, per germline. As DNA, the CDR3 is TGTGCCAGCAGCCCCGAGGTAGCGAGACAAGAGACCCAGTACTTC. Its translation is CASSPEVARQETQYF.

This clonotype appeared many times. The chain employs TRBV27 and TRBJ1-4; D is unclear. The CDR3 is 15 amino acids. Trimming took 5 bases from V and 1 from J, leaving 11 bases between them. Germline-derived CDR1 and CDR2 are MNHEY and SMNVEV (reference sequence). The CDR3 sequence: CASSPRAGTNEKLFF. CDR3 coding DNA: TGTGCCAGCAGTCCCCGGGCCGGAACTAATGAAAAACTGTTTTTT.

This chain joins TRBV7-7 and TRBJ2-1; a weak D match, TRBD2 (5 bases). The length of the CDR3 is 16 residues. Germline V CDR1 and CDR2: SSHAT, FNYEAQ (reference sequence). V gave up 1 base and J gave up 0 bases, with 10 bases separating them. CDR3 in amino acids: CASSLGRTISYNEQFF. CDR3 in DNA: TGTGCCAGCAGCTTAGGGAGGACCATCTCCTACAATGAGCAGTTCTTC.

With regard to this clonotype: This may be a read error, as it is one base from a much larger clone. The V and J genes are TRBV7-8 and TRBJ2-7, with D perhaps TRBD1 (6 bases). V lost 5 bases, J lost 3 bases, and 14 bases lay in between. Germline CDR1 SGHVS, CDR2 FQNEAQ. CDR3 length equals 14 residues. This CDR3 is CASSANREGYEQYF. CDR3 DNA sequence: TGTGCCAGCAGCGCCAACAGGGAAGGCTACGAGCAGTACTTC.

CDR3 amino acids: CASSWDRGENSPLHF. The CDR3 DNA reads TGCGCCAGCAGCTGGGACAGGGGTGAGAATTCACCCCTCCACTTT. The chain carries TRBV5-1 and TRBJ1-6; 10 bases match TRBD1. CDR3 size: 15 residues. Germline V gives CDR1 SGHRS, CDR2 YFSETQ. The V gene end was trimmed by 3 bases and the J gene end by 7 bases; junction bases not matched to a gene: 4.

The rearrangement links TRBV5-1 to TRBJ1-2; D possibly corresponds to TRBD1 (5 bases). There are 14 residues in the CDR3. Between the trimmed V and J ends, which lost 2 bases and 4 bases, there was a span of 12 bases. Germline V gives CDR1 SGHRS, CDR2 YFSETQ. In DNA, the CDR3 is TGCGCCAGCAGCTTAGGGACGGATACCTATGGCTACACCTTC. Translating gives CASSLGTDTYGYTF.

The table lists this clonotype with many counts. The chain recombines TRBV20-1 with TRBJ2-5; 7 bases are shared with TRBD2. The CDR3 length is 14 residues. CDR1 DFQATT and CDR2 SNEGSKA come from the germline V gene (reference sequence). J lost 1 base, V lost 3 bases, and 5 bases had no gene match. The CDR3 nucleotides read TGCAGTGCTAGTAAGCGGGGAGCCCAAGAGACCCAGTACTTC. This sequence encodes CSASKRGAQETQYF.

The chain has TRBV5-1 and TRBJ2-5; TRBD1 might be the D (5 bases). Trimming cost V 6 bases and J 7 bases, with 19 bases left between them. CDR3 size: 14 residues. Germline-derived CDR1 and CDR2 are SGHRS and YFSETQ. CDR3 sequence (DNA): TGCGCCAGCAACTGGGGCGAGAGCGTCGGGACCCAGTACTTC. The encoded protein is CASNWGESVGTQYF.

About this clonotype itself: The junction departs from germline at one end; a sequencing error may be responsible. The chain links TRBV5-1 to TRBJ2-1; 8 bases are shared with TRBD1. This CDR3 contains 15 residues. Germline CDR1 SGHRS, CDR2 YFSETQ. The CDR3 protein is CASSLGDRSCNEQFF. The CDR3 DNA is TGCGCCAGCAGCTTGGGGGACAGGTCCTGCAATGAGCAGTTCTTC.

V usage is TRBV3-1 and J usage is TRBJ2-3, with 9 positions matching TRBD2. From germline, CDR1 is LGHDT and CDR2 YNNKEL (reference sequence). The CDR3 is made up of 19 amino acids. V gave up 0 bases and J gave up 0 bases; unmatched junction bases: 10. CDR3 sequence reads: CASSQDYAAGGPSTDTQYF. The CDR3, as DNA: TGTGCCAGCAGCCAAGATTATGCAGCGGGGGGACCCAGCACAGATACGCAGTATTTT.

Turning to this clonotype: One base away lies a much larger clone, so this may be a sequencing read error. The V gene is TRBV6-5, the J gene TRBJ2-3; 7 bases agree with TRBD1. Germline V gene lookup returns CDR1 MNHEY and CDR2 SVGAGI. This CDR3 contains 15 residues. The CDR3 is CASRGGHRGTDTRYF. Written as DNA, the CDR3 is TGTGCCAGCAGAGGTGGGCACAGGGGCACAGATACGCGGTATTTT.

The rearrangement links TRBV20-1 to TRBJ2-7; perhaps TRBD2 as D (5 bases). The CDR3 length is 11 residues. Germline V gene data show CDR1 as DFQATT and CDR2 as SNEGSKA (reference sequence). The V end lost 3 bases, the J end lost 5 bases, and 8 bases lay between the germline ends. The CDR3 spells CSARDLHEQYF. The DNA for the CDR3 is TGCAGTGCTAGGGACTTGCACGAGCAGTACTTC.

This clonotype was seen more than once but under ten times. This chain uses TRBV20-1 with TRBJ1-1; D call uncertain. Trimming left V 2 bases short and J 0 bases short, with 7 bases between. The length of the CDR3 is 13 residues. CDR1 DFQATT and CDR2 SNEGSKA come from the germline V gene (reference sequence). The CDR3 region has the DNA TGCAGTGCTAGATGGCGTCTGAACACTGAAGCTTTCTTT. Protein: CSARWRLNTEAFF.

This clonotype has a handful of counts. V and J are TRBV19 and TRBJ2-4; 7 nucleotides line up with TRBD1. Losses at the gene ends were 1 base for V and 1 base for J; bases not matched to a gene: 4. Germline V gene lookup returns CDR1 LNHDA and CDR2 SQIVND (reference sequence). This CDR3 comprises 16 residues. This CDR3 is CASSIADRVAKNIQYF. The CDR3 DNA sequence: TGTGCCAGTAGTATAGCAGACAGGGTGGCCAAAAACATTCAGTACTTC.